Shown below are 28 T cell receptor beta chains from a single sample sequenced in a study of beta chain features in type 1 diabetes. The isolated RNA, all of it, was reverse transcribed, so expressed TCRB transcripts were what got sequenced. Assay used: immunoSEQ multiplex PCR; TCRdb lists only in-frame clones, some missing. The data contain 200,000 to 250,000 clones, about 63% of them singletons. The sample consisted of naive CD4+ T cells from blood. The source of these receptors is a man aged 25-40 years in good health.

The CDR3 DNA is TGCAGCGTTGAAGTGGCTAGCCGTGAGCAGTTCTTC. As protein: CSVEVASREQFF. V usage is TRBV29-1 and J usage is TRBJ2-1; tentatively, D is TRBD2 (5 bases). Looked up from germline, CDR1 is SQVTM and CDR2 is ANQGSEA. The CDR3 sequence is 12 residues long. Trimming removed 1 base from V and 9 bases from J, with 10 bases in between.

This clone appeared a few times. The chain joins TRBV5-1 to TRBJ2-4; either TRBD1 or TRBD2 may supply D (5 bases each). V lost 5 bases and J 8 bases, leaving 17 bases between the germline ends. The germline V gene encodes CDR1 SGHRS and CDR2 YFSETQ. The CDR3 runs 14 residues. The CDR3 region is CASRTTSMGDIQYF. CDR3 in DNA: TGCGCCAGCAGAACCACGAGTATGGGGGACATTCAGTACTTC.

The rearrangement uses TRBV30 and TRBJ2-5; TRBD2 agrees at 11 bases. The V gene end was trimmed by 3 bases and the J gene end by 1 base; junction bases not matched to a gene: 1. The CDR3 spans 14 residues. Germline loops: CDR1 GTSNPN, CDR2 SVGIG (reference sequence). The CDR3 region is CAWRGLAVQETQYF. Written as DNA, the CDR3 is TGTGCCTGGAGGGGACTAGCGGTCCAAGAGACCCAGTACTTC.

The rearrangement uses TRBV9 and TRBJ2-3, with 7 bases fitting TRBD2. The CDR3 is 11 residues long. CDR1 is SGDLS and CDR2 is YYNGEE in the germline V gene. The ends lost 4 bases at V and 8 bases at J; junction bases unmatched: 1. CDR3 sequence: CASSPGGTQYF. The CDR3 DNA reads as TGTGCCAGCAGCCCGGGGGGTACGCAGTATTTT.

The chain recombines TRBV5-1 with TRBJ1-6; 9 bases align to TRBD1. The CDR3 loop spans 14 amino acids. The V and J ends lost 0 bases and 8 bases, in that order; junction bases with no gene match: 0. Germline V gives CDR1 SGHRS, CDR2 YFSETQ. The CDR3 DNA reads TGCGCCAGCAGCTTGGACAGGGGGCATTCACCCCTCCACTTT. This sequence encodes CASSLDRGHSPLHF.

The table lists this clone with a few counts. This chain joins TRBV13 and TRBJ2-7, with 8 bases identical to TRBD2. Trimming at V came to 5 bases and at J to 5 bases, leaving 11 bases not matched to a gene. Per the germline V gene, CDR1 is PRHDT and CDR2 is FYEKMQ (reference sequence). The CDR3 runs 15 residues. In DNA form, the CDR3 reads TGTGCCAGCAGCCAAAAACCGGGACTAGACCACGAGCAGTACTTC. Residues: CASSQKPGLDHEQYF.

This clone appeared a few times. The sample carries other DNA sequences with the same CDR3. The CDR3 region is CSVGTGGYEQYF. DNA for the CDR3: TGCAGCGTTGGTACAGGGGGCTACGAGCAGTACTTC. This chain links TRBV29-1 with TRBJ2-7; the match to TRBD1 covers 8 bases. The CDR3 totals 12 residues. V lost 4 bases, J lost 3 bases, and 2 bases stayed unmatched. From germline, CDR1 is SQVTM and CDR2 ANQGSEA.

This chain's CDR3 is CASTPQGKGSYEQYF. As DNA, the CDR3 is TGTGCCAGCACGCCCCAAGGGAAGGGCTCCTACGAGCAGTACTTC. The chain recombines TRBV7-2 with TRBJ2-7; no firm D call. V lost 7 bases to trimming and J lost 0 bases, with 16 bases between them. Germline CDR1 and CDR2: SGHTA and FQGNSA. This CDR3 has 15 amino acids.

The V call is TRBV29-1, the J call TRBJ1-1, with 10 bases lining up with TRBD1. There are 13 residues in the CDR3. Per the germline V gene, CDR1 is SQVTM and CDR2 is ANQGSEA. V lost 6 bases and J lost 5; bases outside the gene matches: 6. The CDR3 spells CSVNGQGETEAFF. CDR3 bases: TGCAGCGTAAACGGACAGGGGGAGACTGAAGCTTTCTTT.

The chain carries TRBV5-4 and TRBJ1-5, with D uncertain. The CDR3 spans 16 residues. The V and J ends lost 0 bases and 2 bases respectively, with 12 bases between them. Germline V lookup: CDR1 SGHNT, CDR2 YYREEE (reference sequence). CDR3 region: CASSLGGPGGNQPQHF. The CDR3, as DNA: TGTGCCAGCAGCTTGGGCGGCCCCGGGGGCAATCAGCCCCAGCATTTT.

In DNA form, the CDR3 reads TGTGCCAGCAGTGAAGAAACAGGCGCTAATGAAAAACTGTTTTTT. Residues: CASSEETGANEKLFF. The chain links TRBV2 to TRBJ1-4; tentatively, D is TRBD1 (5 bases). Trimming shortened V by 1 base and J by 3 bases, and 9 bases separated the two germline ends. CDR3 length equals 15 residues. Germline V gene sequence: CDR1 SNHLY, CDR2 FYNNEI. Full variable domain (missing parts from reference TRBV2 and TRBJ1-4): EPEVTQTPSHQVTQMGQEVILRCVPISNHLYFYWYRQILGQKVEFLVSFYNNEISEKSEIFDDQFSVERPDGSNFTLKIRSTKLEDSAMYFCASSEETGANEKLFFGSGTQLSVL.

Only a few counts were recorded for this clone. V gene TRBV30 combines with J gene TRBJ2-1, with 11 bases fitting TRBD2. The germline CDR1 and CDR2 sequences are GTSNPN and SVGIG (reference sequence). The trim removed 0 bases at V and 9 bases at J, leaving 7 bases unmatched. This CDR3 is 15 amino acids long. CDR3: CAWSVFSGRAIEQFF. In nucleotides, the CDR3 is TGTGCCTGGAGTGTATTTAGCGGGAGGGCAATTGAGCAGTTCTTC.

Here the CDR3 DNA reads TGTGCCTGGAGTGTACGGGGGGCGGTCGGCAATCAGCCCCAGCATTTT. Residues: CAWSVRGAVGNQPQHF. This chain joins TRBV30 and TRBJ1-5, with D possibly TRBD1 on 6 matching bases. This CDR3 region has 16 residues. Germline lookup yields CDR1 GTSNPN and CDR2 SVGIG (reference sequence). Trimming removed 0 bases at V and 2 bases at J, with 14 bases between.

This chain links TRBV5-4 with TRBJ2-1; D uncertain. This CDR3 has 13 amino acids. Germline CDR1 is SGHNT and CDR2 is YYREEE (reference sequence). Trimming cost V 4 bases and J 7 bases, with 12 bases left between them. CDR3 amino acids: CASSPVGGNEQFF. The CDR3 nucleotides read TGTGCCAGCAGCCCGGTGGGCGGTAATGAGCAGTTCTTC.

The J gene is TRBJ1-2, the V gene TRBV18; weak D call: TRBD1 (6 bases). The CDR3 sequence is 11 residues long. Germline CDR1 KGHSH, CDR2 LQKENI. V was clipped by 6 bases and J by 7 bases, with 9 bases between them. In nucleotides, the CDR3 is TGTGCCAGCTCGCAGACAGGTGGCTACACCTTC. This sequence encodes CASSQTGGYTF.

This chain uses TRBV28 with TRBJ2-1; 10 bases line up with TRBD2. The CDR3 sequence is 14 residues long. CDR1 is MDHEN, CDR2 SYDVKM, per germline. Losses at the gene ends were 4 bases for V and 7 bases for J; bases not matched to a gene: 4. CDR3 in amino acids: CASSSTSGANEQFF. The CDR3 DNA is TGTGCCAGCAGTTCCACTAGCGGGGCAAATGAGCAGTTCTTC.

The chain is built from TRBV29-1 and TRBJ2-3; weak D call: TRBD2 (5 bases). Trimming pared 4 bases from V and 1 base from J, leaving 9 bases between. CDR3 size: 13 residues. Germline loops: CDR1 SQVTM, CDR2 ANQGSEA. CDR3 sequence: CSVVSSGTDTQYF. The CDR3 nucleotides are TGCAGCGTTGTGAGTAGCGGCACAGATACGCAGTATTTT.

In regard to this clone: Other DNA variants within this sample encode the same CDR3. The J gene is TRBJ2-3, the V gene TRBV7-2, with unresolved D. The germline V gene has CDR1 SGHTA and CDR2 FQGNSA. With 2 bases removed from V and 1 base from J, the gap between germline ends came to 4 bases. This CDR3 spans 13 amino acids. CDR3 in amino acids: CASSLLGTDTQYF. CDR3 nucleotides: TGTGCCAGCAGCTTATTAGGCACAGATACGCAGTATTTT.

The V gene is TRBV11-2, the J gene TRBJ2-4; D unresolved. Germline lookup yields CDR1 SGHAT and CDR2 FQNNGV. The CDR3 is 14 residues long. The V gene lost 5 bases and the J gene lost 0 bases, with 8 bases spanning the gap. The DNA of the CDR3 is TGTGCCAGCAGCGAACTACTAGCCAAAAACATTCAGTACTTC. This encodes CASSELLAKNIQYF.

Only a few counts were recorded for this clone. The gene calls are TRBV29-1 and TRBJ2-5, with TRBD2 as a possible D gene (5 bases). Per the germline V gene, CDR1 is SQVTM and CDR2 is ANQGSEA. The ends were cut back, 6 bases at V and 5 bases at J, with 16 bases in the middle. The CDR3 has 13 amino acids. In DNA, the CDR3 is TGCAGCGTCTCACAGCGGCTCATGGAGACCCAGTACTTC. Translation: CSVSQRLMETQYF. The entire variable domain, with the rest obtained from reference TRBV29-1 and TRBJ2-5, is as follows: SAVISQKPSRDICQRGTSLTIQCQVDSQVTMMFWYRQQPGQSLTLIATANQGSEATYESGFVIDKFPISRPNLTFSTLTVSNMSPEDSSIYLCSVSQRLMETQYFGPGTRLLVL.

The rearrangement joins TRBV4-1 to TRBJ2-7, with a tentative D call TRBD2 (6 bases). Germline loops: CDR1 MGHRA, CDR2 YSYEKL. The CDR3 is 14 residues long. The germline V and J ends were trimmed by 4 bases and 0 bases, with 10 bases remaining between them. The CDR3 protein is CASSRGLFSYEQYF. In DNA form, the CDR3 reads TGCGCCAGCAGCCGGGGACTCTTCTCCTACGAGCAGTACTTC.

The chain has TRBV30 and TRBJ2-5; D possibly corresponds to TRBD2 (6 bases). Trimming took 1 base from V and 7 from J, leaving 19 bases between them. The CDR3 sequence is 15 residues long. Germline CDR1 and CDR2: GTSNPN and SVGIG (reference sequence). The DNA of the CDR3 is TGTGCCTGGAGTGGGGGCAGGACTACAATGGGGACCCAGTACTTC. Encoded protein: CAWSGGRTTMGTQYF.

V gene TRBV14 combines with J gene TRBJ2-7, with 8 bases matching TRBD1. There are 18 residues in the CDR3. Unmatched junction bases numbered 14, after V lost 1 base and J lost 3 bases. Per the germline V gene, CDR1 is SGHDN and CDR2 is FVKESK. CDR3 loop: CASSQGVGVVTGDYEQYF. In nucleotides, the CDR3 is TGTGCCAGCAGCCAAGGAGTGGGTGTCGTGACAGGGGACTACGAGCAGTACTTC. Variable domain in full (rest from reference TRBV14 and TRBJ2-7): EAGVTQFPSHSVIEKGQTVTLRCDPISGHDNLYWYRRVMGKEIKFLLHFVKESKQDESGMPNNRFLAERTGGTYSTLKVQPAELEDSGVYFCASSQGVGVVTGDYEQYFGPGTRLTVT.

CDR3 in amino acids: CASSGAGGTGELFF. Here the CDR3 DNA reads TGTGCCAGCAGTGGGGCGGGAGGCACCGGGGAGCTGTTTTTT. The rearrangement links TRBV6-1 to TRBJ2-2; 8 nucleotides agree with TRBD2. The CDR3 extends over 14 amino acids. The germline V gene has CDR1 MNHNS and CDR2 SASEGT. The trim removed 4 bases at V and 4 bases at J, leaving 2 bases unmatched.

This clone was observed a single time. The same CDR3 is also encoded by other DNA sequences in this sample. The chain couples TRBV9 to TRBJ1-2; D is unclear. The CDR3 consists of 13 residues. Germline V gives CDR1 SGDLS, CDR2 YYNGEE. V was trimmed by 0 bases and J by 2 bases, leaving 5 bases between them. The DNA of the CDR3 is TGTGCCAGCAGCGTAGGTCAGAACTATGGCTACACCTTC. As protein: CASSVGQNYGYTF.

The genes are TRBV5-4 and TRBJ2-5; no definite D call. V gave up 0 bases and J gave up 5 bases, with 11 bases separating them. Germline-derived CDR1 and CDR2 are SGHNT and YYREEE (reference sequence). The CDR3 is 14 amino acids. The DNA of the CDR3 is TGTGCCAGCAGCTTGGTTTACGGTTCGGAGACCCAGTACTTC. Translation gives CASSLVYGSETQYF.

This clone was picked up a small number of times. V gene TRBV15 combines with J gene TRBJ2-1; 7 bases are shared with TRBD2. The length of the CDR3 is 16 residues. Germline CDR1 is LNHNV and CDR2 is YYDKDF (reference sequence). With V trimmed by 5 bases and J by 4 bases, 11 bases remained unmatched. The DNA for the CDR3 is TGTGCCACCAGCCGCATAGGACTAGTTTCGTACAATGAGCAGTTCTTC. Its protein is CATSRIGLVSYNEQFF.

This clone was seen a few times. The V call is TRBV30, the J call TRBJ1-6; D unresolved. Germline V lookup: CDR1 GTSNPN, CDR2 SVGIG (reference sequence). The germline V and J ends were trimmed by 0 bases and 10 bases, with 13 bases remaining between them. This CDR3 contains 14 residues. CDR3 coding DNA: TGTGCCTGGAGTGTCACCGGGGTAGGGTCACCCCTCCACTTT. Its translation: CAWSVTGVGSPLHF. Full variable domain (missing parts from reference TRBV30 and TRBJ1-6): SQTIHQWPATLVQPVGSPLSLECTVEGTSNPNLYWYRQAAGRGLQLLFYSVGIGQISSEVPQNLSASRPQDRQFILSSKKLLLSDSGFYLCAWSVTGVGSPLHFGNGTRLTVT.